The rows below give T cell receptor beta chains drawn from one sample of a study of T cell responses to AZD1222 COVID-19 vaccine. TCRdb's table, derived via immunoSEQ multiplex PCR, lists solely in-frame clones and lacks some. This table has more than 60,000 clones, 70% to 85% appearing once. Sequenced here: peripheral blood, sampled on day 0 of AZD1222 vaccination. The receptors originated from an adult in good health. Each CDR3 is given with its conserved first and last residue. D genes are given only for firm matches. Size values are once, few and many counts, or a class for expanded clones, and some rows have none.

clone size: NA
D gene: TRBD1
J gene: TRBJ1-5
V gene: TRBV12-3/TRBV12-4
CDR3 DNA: TGTGCCAGCAGCGCGACAGGGCGACAGCCCCAGCATTTT
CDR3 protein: CASSATGRQPQHF

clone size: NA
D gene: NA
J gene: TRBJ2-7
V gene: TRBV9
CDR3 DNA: TGTGCCAGCAGCCCCCAGCTCGGTACCTCCTACGAGCAGTACTTC
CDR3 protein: CASSPQLGTSYEQYF

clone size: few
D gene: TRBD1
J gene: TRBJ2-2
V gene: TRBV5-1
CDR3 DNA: TGCGCCAGCAGCTTCCAACAGGGGTCGGGGGAGCTGTTTTTT
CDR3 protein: CASSFQQGSGELFF

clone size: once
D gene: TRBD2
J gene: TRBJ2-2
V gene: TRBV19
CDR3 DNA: TGTGCCAGTAGTATGGTCGGGAGGGCGAACACCGGGGAGCTGTTTTTT
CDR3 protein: CASSMVGRANTGELFF

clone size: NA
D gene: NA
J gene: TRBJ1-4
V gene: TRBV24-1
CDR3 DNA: TGTGCCACCAGTGATTTAAAGGGACGGACAACTAATGAAAAACTGTTTTTT
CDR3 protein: CATSDLKGRTTNEKLFF

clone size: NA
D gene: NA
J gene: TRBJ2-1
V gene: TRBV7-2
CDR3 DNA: TGTGCCAGCAGCTTCGTCGGGGGCGCGGGTGCTGAGCAGTTCTTC
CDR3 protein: CASSFVGGAGAEQFF

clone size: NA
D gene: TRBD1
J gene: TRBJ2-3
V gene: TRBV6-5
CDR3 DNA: TGTGCCAGCAGTCGTACGGACAGGGGGCCAGATACGCAGTATTTT
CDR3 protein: CASSRTDRGPDTQYF

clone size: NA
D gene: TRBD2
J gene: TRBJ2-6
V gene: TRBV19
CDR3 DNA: TGTGCCAGTAGTCGGGGGGGCAGGGCCAACGTCCTGACTTTC
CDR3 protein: CASSRGGRANVLTF

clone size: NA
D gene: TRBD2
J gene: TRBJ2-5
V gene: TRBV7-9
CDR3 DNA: TGTGCCAGCAGCTTTACGGGAGGGCCGGGGGAGACCCAGTACTTC
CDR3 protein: CASSFTGGPGETQYF

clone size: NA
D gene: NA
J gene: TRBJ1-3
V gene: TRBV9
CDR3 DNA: TGTGCCAGCAGCCCCCTTGGGGGTCTCTCTGGAAACACCATATATTTT
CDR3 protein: CASSPLGGLSGNTIYF

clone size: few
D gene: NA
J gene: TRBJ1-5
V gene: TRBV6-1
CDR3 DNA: TGTGCCAGCAGTGAGGGGGGTTATCAGCCCCAGCATTTT
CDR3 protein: CASSEGGYQPQHF

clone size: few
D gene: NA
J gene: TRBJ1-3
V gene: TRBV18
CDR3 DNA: TGTGCCAGCTCACCATCAGGACCACGCGCTGGAAACACCATATATTTT
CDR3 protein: CASSPSGPRAGNTIYF

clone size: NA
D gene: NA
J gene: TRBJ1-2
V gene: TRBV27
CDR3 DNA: TGTGCCAGCAGAAGGGAGGGATACTATGGCTACACCTTC
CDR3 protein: CASRREGYYGYTF

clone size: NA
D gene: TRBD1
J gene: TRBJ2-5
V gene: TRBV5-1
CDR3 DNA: TGCGCCAGCAGCTCCACAGGGGTCCTCCAGGAGACCCAGTACTTC
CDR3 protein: CASSSTGVLQETQYF

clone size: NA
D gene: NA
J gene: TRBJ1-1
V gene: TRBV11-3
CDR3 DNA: TGTGCCAGCAGCTTTTCAGGGAACACTGAAGCTTTCTTT
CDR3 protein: CASSFSGNTEAFF

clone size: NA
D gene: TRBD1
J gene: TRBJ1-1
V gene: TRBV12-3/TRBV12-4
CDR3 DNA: TGTGCCAGCAGAAGGACAGGGGCGACTGAAGCTTTCTTT
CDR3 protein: CASRRTGATEAFF

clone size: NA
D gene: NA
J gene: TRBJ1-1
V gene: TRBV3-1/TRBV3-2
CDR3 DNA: TGTGCCAGCAGCCCGACAGGTACAACTGAAGCTTTCTTT
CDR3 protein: CASSPTGTTEAFF

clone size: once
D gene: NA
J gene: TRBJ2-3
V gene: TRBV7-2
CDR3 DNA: TGTGCCAGCAGCTTAGTCGCGCTAGCACCTAGCACAGATACGCAGTATTTT
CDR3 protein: CASSLVALAPSTDTQYF

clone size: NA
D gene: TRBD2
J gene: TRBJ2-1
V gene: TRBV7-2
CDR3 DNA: TGTGCCAGCAGCTCCGCTCGGGCGGGAGACAATGAGCAGTTCTTC
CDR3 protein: CASSSARAGDNEQFF

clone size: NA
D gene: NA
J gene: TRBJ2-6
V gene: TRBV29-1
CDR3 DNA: TGCAGCGTGACTCGAGACGTTGACTCTGGGGCCAACGTCCTGACTTTC
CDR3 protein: CSVTRDVDSGANVLTF

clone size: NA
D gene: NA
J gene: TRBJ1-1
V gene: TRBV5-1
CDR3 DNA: TGCGCCAGCAGCGATACCGGGACGGTCGGGACTGAAGCTTTCTTT
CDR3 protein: CASSDTGTVGTEAFF

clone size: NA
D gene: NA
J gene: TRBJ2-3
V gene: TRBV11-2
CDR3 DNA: TGTGCCAGCAGCCTACTCAGGGCAAGCGGATTAGATACGCAGTATTTT
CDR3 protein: CASSLLRASGLDTQYF

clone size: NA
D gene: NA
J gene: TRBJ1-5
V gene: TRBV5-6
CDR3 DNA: TGTGCCAGCAGGACCCAGGGGACCAATCAGCCCCAGCATTTT
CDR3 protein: CASRTQGTNQPQHF

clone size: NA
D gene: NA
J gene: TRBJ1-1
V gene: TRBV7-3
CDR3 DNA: TGTGCCAGCAGCCCAAGGGGAGGGGTGAACACTGAAGCTTTCTTT
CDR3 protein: CASSPRGGVNTEAFF

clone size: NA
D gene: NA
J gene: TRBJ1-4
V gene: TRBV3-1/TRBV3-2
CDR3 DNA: TGTGCCAGCAGCCAAGAGGTGACATTTAATGAAAAACTGTTTTTT
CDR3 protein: CASSQEVTFNEKLFF

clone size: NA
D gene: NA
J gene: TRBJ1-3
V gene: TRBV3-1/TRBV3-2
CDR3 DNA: TGTGCCAGCAGCCAAGTCGAGGGGATGGGGGGAAACACCATATATTTT
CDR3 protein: CASSQVEGMGGNTIYF

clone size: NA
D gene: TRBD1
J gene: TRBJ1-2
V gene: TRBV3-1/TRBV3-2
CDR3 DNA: TGTGCCAGCAGCCAGGGTCCTATAACAGGGGAAGGAGGTTATGGCTACACCTTC
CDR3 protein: CASSQGPITGEGGYGYTF

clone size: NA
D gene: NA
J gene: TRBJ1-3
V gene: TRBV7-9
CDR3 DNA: TGTGCCAGCAGCCTACAGGGATCAGGAAACACCATATATTTT
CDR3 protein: CASSLQGSGNTIYF

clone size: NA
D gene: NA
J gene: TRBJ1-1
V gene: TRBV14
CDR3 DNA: TGTGCCAGCAGCCAAGAAGTAAGGGGCACTGAAGCTTTCTTT
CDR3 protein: CASSQEVRGTEAFF

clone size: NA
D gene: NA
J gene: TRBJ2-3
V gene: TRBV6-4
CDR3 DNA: TGTGCCAGCAGTGCCGTAGCGGCGGGGTTCACAGATACGCAGTATTTT
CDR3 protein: CASSAVAAGFTDTQYF

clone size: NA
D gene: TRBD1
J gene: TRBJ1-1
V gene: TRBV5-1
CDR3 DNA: TGCGCCAGCAGTTTGGACAGGGTCGACACTGAAGCTTTCTTT
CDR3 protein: CASSLDRVDTEAFF